The T cell receptor (beta chain) described here comes from a study of shared clonotypes between healthy human individuals. The germline V gene encodes CDR1 MDHEN and CDR2 SYDVKM. The CDR3 spans 13 residues. Trimming took off 10 bases at V and 2 bases at J, with 13 bases between the two ends. This table comes from immunoSEQ multiplex PCR, and its TCRdb copy is limited to in-frame clones, with some not included. Of some 1.4 million clones listed, about 96% are singletons. The receptor's source is a young man in good health. The sequenced material came from naive CD4+ T cells sorted from blood. The subset was: CD45RA+ positively selected. V usage is TRBV28 and J usage is TRBJ2-3; TRBD2 might be the D (5 bases). CDR3 amino acids: CATHDGNTDTQYF. In nucleotides, the CDR3 is TGTGCCACCCACGACGGGAACACAGATACGCAGTATTTT.